This T cell receptor (beta chain) derives from a study of a mutant IDH1 vaccine in newly diagnosed glioma. The overall study: Initiation of the vaccine course occurred 4-6 weeks after radiotherapy alone, or alongside temozolomide cycles. Sex distribution of treated patients was approximately 62% male and approximately 38% female; mean age was around 40 years. Before enrollment, patients got radiotherapy alone, temozolomide alone, or mostly the combination.

Details on this clone: The antigen is not known.

Measured with immunoSEQ multiplex PCR; TCRdb has only the in-frame clones, and not every one. The sample has 60,000 or so clones; 82% are singletons. The time point was: week 5, during vaccination. Each dose of the vaccine consisted of 300 ug of mutant IDH1 20-mer peptide, with topical imiquimod. Donors had new IDH1-mutant astrocytomas of WHO grade 3 or 4 (ATRX-lost). The length of the CDR3 is 14 residues. V trimming: 6 bases; J trimming: 3 bases; junction bases outside the gene matches: 3. Germline loops: CDR1 MNHNY, CDR2 SVGAGI (reference sequence). The TCR sequence derives from a woman aged 18-29 years with glioma. Some clones in this sample may be carry-over from other donors' samples. The starting material was PBMCs, obtained from a glioma patient whose treatment included an IDH1 peptide vaccine. This chain joins TRBV6-6 and TRBJ2-1; 9 nucleotides line up with TRBD1. The CDR3 region has the DNA TGTGCCAGCAGCCGGACAGGGGACTACAATGAGCAGTTCTTC. Its protein product is CASSRTGDYNEQFF.